This T cell receptor beta chain was found in a study of CD4 T cells in relation to SARS-CoV-2 and coronaviruses. Study overall: PBMCs were cultured with antigen for roughly 9 days before TCR beta sequencing. Negative control cultures got HIV-1 Nef peptides or no peptide.

Before the COVID-19 pandemic, during about 2010-2018, CD4+ T cells were taken from unexposed donors. After more than eight days of culture, CD4+ T cells were isolated. Only in-frame clones appear in the TCRdb table, and some are missing; sequencing was by immunoSEQ multiplex PCR. Counted here are about 20,000 clones, 78% occurring once; the ten biggest clones make up around 17%. Concerning this clone: As yet, its antigen is unknown.

This TCR was recovered from a human donor in good health. The sequencing sample was made of CD4+ T cells from PBMCs, cultured in vitro.

The CDR3 region has the DNA TGTGCCACCAGACAGGGTGGCACTGAAGCTTTCTTT. Translated: CATRQGGTEAFF. The gene calls are TRBV24-1 and TRBJ1-1; D may be TRBD1 (6 bases). The CDR3 consists of 12 residues. The germline V gene has CDR1 KGHDR and CDR2 SFDVKD. Between the trimmed V and J ends, which lost 7 bases and 4 bases, there was a span of 9 bases.